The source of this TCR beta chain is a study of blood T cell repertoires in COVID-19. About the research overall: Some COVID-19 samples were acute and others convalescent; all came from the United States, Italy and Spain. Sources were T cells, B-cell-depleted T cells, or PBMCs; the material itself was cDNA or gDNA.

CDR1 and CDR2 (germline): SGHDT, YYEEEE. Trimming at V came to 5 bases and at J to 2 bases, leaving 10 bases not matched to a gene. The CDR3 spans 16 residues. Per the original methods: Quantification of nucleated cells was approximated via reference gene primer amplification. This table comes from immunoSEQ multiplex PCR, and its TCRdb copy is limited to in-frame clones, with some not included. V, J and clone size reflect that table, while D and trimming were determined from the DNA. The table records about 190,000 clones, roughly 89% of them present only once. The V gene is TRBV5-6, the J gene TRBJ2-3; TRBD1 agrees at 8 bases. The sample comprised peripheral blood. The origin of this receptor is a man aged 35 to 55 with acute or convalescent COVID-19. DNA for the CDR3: TGTGCCAGCAGGACAGGGGCCAAACCTTTCACAGATACGCAGTATTTT. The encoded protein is CASRTGAKPFTDTQYF.